The 20 T cell receptor beta chains below come from one sample, sequenced in a study of T cells in Graves' hyperthyroidism and ophthalmopathy. The TCR beta CDR3 regions underwent amplification using RNA transcripts as the source. The HTBI primer set was used in a first-round RT-PCR of the TCR CDR3. Using its own MiXCR run on the multiplex PCR reads, TCRdb lists one record per CDR3 protein. The sample shows about 420,000 distinct CDR3 sequences, roughly 15% of them seen only once. Material for sequencing was blood. These receptors all come from a woman younger than 30 with Graves' hyperthyroidism.

In DNA form, the CDR3 reads TGTGCCAGCAGTTGGACGGGGCGCGAAGGCTACACCTTC. Its protein product is CASSWTGREGYTF. The chain couples TRBV27 to TRBJ1-2; D may be TRBD1 (5 bases). The V end lost 4 bases, the J end lost 8 bases, and 14 bases lay between the germline ends. The CDR3 runs 13 residues. Germline V gives CDR1 MNHEY, CDR2 SMNVEV (reference sequence).

The chain has TRBV9 and TRBJ2-2; 10 bases line up with TRBD1. V shed 3 bases, J shed 2 bases, and the junction held 7 bases outside the gene matches. The CDR3 loop spans 17 amino acids. Looked up from germline, CDR1 is SGDLS and CDR2 is YYNGEE. The CDR3 DNA reads TGTGCCAGCAGCGCGCGGGGGACAGGGGTTAACACCGGGGAGCTGTTTTTT. Translation: CASSARGTGVNTGELFF.

This clonotype was recorded at least ten times. The chain joins TRBV6-1 to TRBJ2-5; 9 bases fit TRBD2. This CDR3 has 15 amino acids. V lost 7 bases, J lost 1 base, and 7 bases stayed unmatched. The germline gives CDR1 MNHNS, CDR2 SASEGT. This CDR3 reads CASKRGGRAQETQYF. Here the CDR3 DNA reads TGTGCCAGCAAACGTGGCGGGAGGGCCCAAGAGACCCAGTACTTC.

This clonotype has more than one count but fewer than ten. The chain employs TRBV2 and TRBJ1-2, with unresolved D. The V end was cut by 2 bases, the J end by 7 bases, with 11 bases between. Germline assignment: CDR1 SNHLY and CDR2 FYNNEI. The CDR3 loop spans 13 amino acids. In DNA form, the CDR3 reads TGTGCCAGCAGTGAAAACCCCGACCGTGGCTACACCTTC. The encoded protein is CASSENPDRGYTF. Full variable domain (remainder filled in from reference TRBV2 and TRBJ1-2): EPEVTQTPSHQVTQMGQEVILRCVPISNHLYFYWYRQILGQKVEFLVSFYNNEISEKSEIFDDQFSVERPDGSNFTLKIRSTKLEDSAMYFCASSENPDRGYTFGSGTRLTVV.

This chain links TRBV20-1 with TRBJ2-7; TRBD2 matches at 13 bases. The V and J ends lost 6 bases and 7 bases, in that order; junction bases with no gene match: 9. The CDR3 has 14 residues. Germline V CDR1 and CDR2: DFQATT, SNEGSKA (reference sequence). The CDR3 DNA is TGCAGTGCGAGGGGACTAGCGGGAATCGAAGAGCAGTACTTC. This sequence encodes CSARGLAGIEEQYF.

This clonotype was observed at least ten times. The chain combines TRBV2 with TRBJ1-2; 7 bases map to TRBD1. V lost 4 bases to trimming and J lost 2 bases; unmatched junction nucleotides: 13. CDR1 SNHLY and CDR2 FYNNEI come from the germline V gene. The CDR3 contains 17 residues. The CDR3 protein is CASSGLLPDRSNYGYTF. DNA of the CDR3: TGTGCCAGCAGTGGCCTACTACCGGACAGGTCCAACTATGGCTACACCTTC.

This clonotype was counted a few times. The chain uses TRBV5-1 and TRBJ2-1; 9 bases map to TRBD2. J lost 7 bases, V lost 3 bases, and 5 bases had no gene match. CDR1 is SGHRS, CDR2 YFSETQ, per germline. The CDR3 is 14 residues long. For the CDR3, the DNA is TGCGCCAGCAGCTCTACTAGCGGGCCTAATGAGCAGTTCTTC. Protein: CASSSTSGPNEQFF.

This chain connects TRBV6-1 to TRBJ1-5; the D gene is possibly TRBD1 (6 bases). The V gene lost 8 bases and the J gene lost 2 bases, with 22 bases spanning the gap. Germline CDR1 MNHNS, CDR2 SASEGT. The CDR3 has 17 amino acids. The DNA for the CDR3 is TGTGCCAGCTCCGAGGGGGTTTCACGTAGTGGCAATCAGCCCCAGCATTTT. This translates into CASSEGVSRSGNQPQHF.

This clonotype was seen repeatedly, ten times or more. The V and J genes are TRBV20-1 and TRBJ1-5, with D unresolved. Trimming took 3 bases from V and 0 from J, leaving 9 bases between them. The CDR3 totals 14 residues. From germline, CDR1 is DFQATT and CDR2 SNEGSKA (reference sequence). DNA of the CDR3: TGCAGTGCTAGCCCCGGCAGTAGCAATCAGCCCCAGCATTTT. Protein sequence: CSASPGSSNQPQHF.

This sequence joins TRBV5-5 and TRBJ2-2, with TRBD2 matching 7 bases. This CDR3 comprises 15 residues. The ends lost 0 bases at V and 4 bases at J; junction bases unmatched: 3. Per germline, CDR1 SGHKS and CDR2 YYEKEE (reference sequence). CDR3 in amino acids: CASSLVAGATGELFF. CDR3 nucleotides: TGTGCCAGCAGCTTGGTAGCGGGTGCCACCGGGGAGCTGTTTTTT.

This clonotype has ten or more counts. The rearrangement links TRBV15 to TRBJ1-2; 7 positions agree with TRBD1. V lost 4 bases and J lost 7; bases outside the gene matches: 9. The CDR3 extends over 14 amino acids. Germline V gene lookup returns CDR1 LNHNV and CDR2 YYDKDF (reference sequence). In nucleotides, the CDR3 is TGTGCCACCAGCATAGGACAGGAAGGATTTGGCTACACCTTC. This translates into CATSIGQEGFGYTF.

This clonotype showed up just a few times. As DNA, the CDR3 is TGTGCCAGCAGCGTAACCACTTCGACTAGCGGGTTAGGTACCGGGGAGCTGTTTTTT. It is translated as CASSVTTSTSGLGTGELFF. This sequence joins TRBV9 and TRBJ2-2; 10 positions match TRBD2. CDR1 and CDR2 (germline): SGDLS, YYNGEE. There are 19 residues in the CDR3. Trimming at V came to 1 base and at J to 5 bases, leaving 14 bases not matched to a gene.

This clonotype was detected a few times. The rearrangement links TRBV7-2 to TRBJ2-1; TRBD2 agrees at 7 bases. The CDR3 totals 15 residues. CDR1 and CDR2 from the germline V gene are SGHTA and FQGNSA. V lost 11 bases and J lost 0; bases outside the gene matches: 10. As DNA, the CDR3 is TGTGCCGGCACCTTGGGGGGGAGCTCCTACAATGAGCAGTTCTTC. Protein product: CAGTLGGSSYNEQFF.

Remarks on this clonotype: Just one base apart from a much larger clone, this may be a read error. The rearrangement uses TRBV12-5 and TRBJ2-1; D call uncertain. From germline, CDR1 is LGHNT and CDR2 FRNRAP. The CDR3 is 15 residues long. As DNA, the CDR3 is TGTGCTTGTGGTTTCCCTCTTGGTCTCATGAATGAGCAGTTCTTC. It yields the protein CACGFPLGLMNEQFF.

This clonotype was found many times. V gene TRBV2 combines with J gene TRBJ2-1, with D unclear. Trimming took 3 bases from V and 4 from J, leaving 10 bases between them. CDR3 length: 14 residues. Germline CDR1 is SNHLY and CDR2 is FYNNEI. The CDR3 nucleotides are TGTGCCAGCAGTGACACTAACCAGTACAATGAGCAGTTCTTC. This encodes CASSDTNQYNEQFF.

The chain employs TRBV6-2 or TRBV6-3 and TRBJ2-7; D possibly corresponds to TRBD2 (6 bases). V was clipped by 5 bases and J by 3 bases, with 14 bases between them. Germline assignment: CDR1 MNHEY and CDR2 SVGEGT. The CDR3 is 14 residues long. The CDR3 DNA follows: TGTGCCAGCAGTCCCCGACTAGAAATCTACGAGCAGTACTTC. Its protein is CASSPRLEIYEQYF.

The V gene is TRBV12-3 or TRBV12-4, the J gene TRBJ1-3; D unresolved. V was shortened by 2 bases and J by 2 bases, with 7 bases between the two germline ends. The CDR3 loop spans 14 amino acids. The CDR3: CASSLTGTGNTIYF. The CDR3 bases are TGTGCCAGCAGTTTAACGGGCACTGGAAACACCATATATTTT.

This clonotype has at least ten counts. V and J are TRBV11-2 and TRBJ1-1; D is uncertain. From germline, CDR1 is SGHAT and CDR2 FQNNGV. The CDR3 totals 16 residues. V was clipped by 0 bases and J by 2 bases, with 13 bases between them. CDR3 nucleotide sequence: TGTGCCAGCAGCTTAGATCAGGCTAGAAGAAACACTGAAGCTTTCTTT. Protein product: CASSLDQARRNTEAFF.

This clonotype was observed at least ten times. The V and J genes are TRBV5-1 and TRBJ2-7, with 9 bases that match TRBD1. V shed 5 bases and J 2 bases; nucleotides not matched to a gene: 2. The CDR3 covers 13 residues. Germline assignment: CDR1 SGHRS and CDR2 YFSETQ. CDR3 DNA sequence: TGCGCCAGCAGACGGACAGGGGCCTACGAGCAGTACTTC. Protein product: CASRRTGAYEQYF.

This clonotype was counted at least ten times. The chain couples TRBV28 to TRBJ2-5, with TRBD1 as a possible D gene (7 bases). The V gene's germline CDR1 is MDHEN and CDR2 SYDVKM. The CDR3 runs 14 residues. Trimming removed 6 bases from V and 2 bases from J, with 13 bases in between. The CDR3 nucleotides read TGTGCCAGCAGGGGTGCGGGACAGCAAGAGACCCAGTACTTC. This codes for CASRGAGQQETQYF.